The rows below give T cell receptor beta chains drawn from one sample of a study of monozygotic twins with inflammatory bowel disease. TCRdb reanalyzed the 5' RACE reads, giving one entry per CDR3 protein sequence and no DNA. The table lists some 200,000 distinct CDR3 sequences. Specimen: blood. The receptor set was obtained from a human donor with ulcerative colitis or Crohn's disease, or a healthy co-twin of an affected twin (not recorded which). CDR3s include the opening cysteine and the closing phenylalanine or tryptophan.

J: TRBJ2-7
V: TRBV18
CDR3: CASSHYKDPTYEQYF

J: TRBJ2-3
V: TRBV5-1
CDR3: CATRLVPNTDTQYF

J: TRBJ1-1
V: TRBV5-1
CDR3: CASSLVPILNTEAFF

J: TRBJ1-1
V: TRBV6-4
CDR3: CASSPGYLNTEAFF

J: TRBJ1-3
V: TRBV5-1
CDR3: CASSSLGNSGNTIYF

J: TRBJ2-5
V: TRBV29-1
CDR3: CSVEISPSQYF

J: TRBJ2-2
V: TRBV5-1
CDR3: CASGLSRQTGELFF

J: TRBJ2-5
V: TRBV3-1
CDR3: CATGRLQETQYF

J: TRBJ2-5
V: TRBV7-8
CDR3: CASSFYGTEQETQYF

J: TRBJ2-2
V: TRBV12-3/TRBV12-4
CDR3: CAIWGGRAGELFF

J: TRBJ1-2
V: TRBV4-1
CDR3: CASSPWTHTLFNYGYTF

J: TRBJ1-3
V: TRBV7-2
CDR3: CASILRQGTGNTIYF

J: TRBJ1-1
V: TRBV12-3/TRBV12-4
CDR3: CASSSQGANTEAFF

J: TRBJ2-3
V: TRBV19
CDR3: CASSRGQGVKYF

J: TRBJ2-1
V: TRBV19
CDR3: CASSAFSYNEQFF

J: TRBJ2-2
V: TRBV7-9
CDR3: CASTGTGTSGTGELFF

J: TRBJ2-2
V: TRBV10-3
CDR3: CAISDRFLNRVGELFF

J: TRBJ1-5
V: TRBV24-1
CDR3: CATRTTGQGSNQPQHF

J: TRBJ2-3
V: TRBV9
CDR3: CASSVEGSGGTDTQYF

J: TRBJ1-5
V: TRBV12-3/TRBV12-4
CDR3: CASSLSVGQPQHF

J: TRBJ2-6
V: TRBV12-3/TRBV12-4
CDR3: CASSTDRGWPFSSGANVLTF

J: TRBJ1-2
V: TRBV12-3/TRBV12-4
CDR3: CASTKPGGIYGYTF

J: TRBJ2-2
V: TRBV4-2
CDR3: CASSQSEADTGELFF

J: TRBJ1-2
V: TRBV20-1
CDR3: CSARGDSIGDYGYTF

J: TRBJ1-6
V: TRBV5-1
CDR3: CASSLSQGGNSPLHF

J: TRBJ2-2
V: TRBV7-6
CDR3: CASSLGGGTTYTGELFF

J: TRBJ1-1
V: TRBV7-8
CDR3: CASSLLADSAEAFF

J: TRBJ2-1
V: TRBV7-6
CDR3: CASSGVSGGNEQFF

J: TRBJ2-6
V: TRBV6-5
CDR3: CASSWTSSGANVLTF

J: TRBJ1-5
V: TRBV6-2/TRBV6-3
CDR3: CASSFRQGHRPQHF

J: TRBJ2-1
V: TRBV6-1
CDR3: CASRRPGQGYNEQFF

J: TRBJ1-2
V: TRBV24-1
CDR3: CATSDPWRGYGYTF

J: TRBJ1-2
V: TRBV18
CDR3: CASSPGYNNYGYTF

J: TRBJ1-5
V: TRBV20-1
CDR3: CSARVGNSNQPQHF

J: TRBJ1-1
V: TRBV9
CDR3: CASSVVPNRDTEAFF

J: TRBJ2-2
V: TRBV25-1
CDR3: CASSESRASGELFF

J: TRBJ1-2
V: TRBV9
CDR3: CASSVAIAASSYGYTF

J: TRBJ2-5
V: TRBV24-1
CDR3: CATSDPWKGETQYF

J: TRBJ2-1
V: TRBV20-1
CDR3: CSAGDPRGDNEQFF

J: TRBJ1-5
V: TRBV12-3/TRBV12-4
CDR3: CASSLRQGANQPQHF

J: TRBJ2-2
V: TRBV2
CDR3: CASSGHSRGELFF

J: TRBJ2-3
V: TRBV3-1
CDR3: CASSPGTSGADTQYF

J: TRBJ2-5
V: TRBV7-7
CDR3: CASSTGVQETQYF

J: TRBJ1-4
V: TRBV4-1
CDR3: CASSQGVAGGFRDEKLFF

J: TRBJ1-6
V: TRBV18
CDR3: CASSPPGRDNSPLHF

J: TRBJ2-6
V: TRBV5-1
CDR3: CASSLTHSGANVLTF

J: TRBJ2-4
V: TRBV11-2
CDR3: CASSLNLPAKNIQYF

J: TRBJ1-1
V: TRBV7-8
CDR3: CASISLGGTEAFF

J: TRBJ1-1
V: TRBV18
CDR3: CASSPPNRNTEAFF

J: TRBJ2-7
V: TRBV5-1
CDR3: CASSSQGAPYEQYF

J: TRBJ1-3
V: TRBV12-3/TRBV12-4
CDR3: CASSLEEYQHSGNTIYF

J: TRBJ2-1
V: TRBV12-3/TRBV12-4
CDR3: CASSSGTGVNEQFF

J: TRBJ2-5
V: TRBV14
CDR3: CASSQGNTQETQYF

J: TRBJ2-7
V: TRBV3-1
CDR3: CASSQVGTGKTEQYF

J: TRBJ2-5
V: TRBV20-1
CDR3: CSLPPWRQETQYF